Detailed here is one T cell receptor (beta chain). Its recognized antigen is unknown. Base qualities are not provided; no much larger clone lies one nucleotide away. Libraries came from the immunoSEQ multiplex PCR assay. For the multiplex PCR, a mixture combining 60 forward primers for TCR Vbeta segments and 13 reverse primers for TCR Jbeta segments was used. The CDR3 region of rearranged TCR beta genes was amplified from genomic DNA by a multiplex PCR assay. Amplified TCR beta libraries were sequenced as 87-base-pair reads on the Illumina HiSeq System. In the source study's methods: A later analysis counted about 80 million unique TCR beta chains across the 700 or so repertoires, and some 11 million of these chains were shared by at least two donors. Raw reads were error-corrected and collapsed into unique sequences by a nearest-neighbor algorithm in which closely related sequences were merged to remove PCR and sequencing errors. Alignment of CDR3 sequences to IMGT reference sequences was used to assign V, D and J gene segments. For a sequence to be retained, a match of at least six nucleotides was required to both a V gene segment and a J gene segment. A rearrangement counted as productive if the CDR3 had no stop codons and remained in frame with V and J, and every other rearrangement counted as non-productive. CDR3 was defined according to IMGT convention as the region running from the second conserved V-encoded cysteine to the conserved J-encoded phenylalanine. The earlier analysis of fewer than 750 of the donors excluded sequences that lacked an unambiguous match to a single V gene segment. In an earlier analysis of almost 600 of the donors, a V segment was called functional when productive rearrangements were above 56.7%, and segregating when the standard deviation between donors exceeded 5%. A statistical classification framework was developed to diagnose cytomegalovirus status using the catalog of TCR beta chain sequences. In a later analysis, V and J genes were assigned by comparing TCR nucleotide sequences against IMGT/GENE-DB human TR gene sequences. A later analysis assigned CDR3 sequences and most-parsimonious VDJ recombination scenarios with the TCRdist pipeline. In a later analysis, each TCR beta chain was defined by its CDR3 amino acid sequence together with its V-gene family, and reads lacking a unique V-gene family were excluded. A later analysis removed 600 or so highly shared, low-generation-probability nucleotide sequences to deal with suspected cross-contamination and a sequencing artifact. In a later analysis, a clonal expansion index was calculated for each public chain from normalized within-repertoire ranks of inferred template counts. In a later analysis, generation probabilities were computed with a VDJ recombination model fitted to out-of-frame rearrangements, and the resulting probabilities were checked against IGoR. In a later analysis, TCR-TCR, TCR-HLA and TCR-CMV co-occurrence was scored with hypergeometric tests, and a repertoire-size bias correction was applied to TCR pairs. In a later analysis, false discovery rates were estimated by permuting HLA or CMV assignments 20 times. A later analysis grouped co-occurring TCRs with DBSCAN, adding TCRdist sequence similarity when clustering within HLA-allele-positive subsets. Repertoires with fewer than 30,000 or more than 120,000 public chains were left out of co-occurrence clustering, as were about five repertoires with anomalous nucleotide sharing. TCRdb mirrors the immuneACCESS table, restricted to in-frame sequences. Some clones are absent from its copies; in checked studies, under half trace to an unresolved V gene, and the reason for the others is unknown. Clone size and the V and J calls come from that table; the DNA yielded D and trimming. The sample table holds approximately 150,000 clones, of which around 75% were seen once. The ten largest account for roughly 1.8% of the sample.

The sample originates from a study of cytomegalovirus exposure and HLA in healthy donors listed by TCRdb under 2017. For context, the study as a whole: In an earlier analysis of about 560 of the donors, 276 Gb of sequence data and just under 120 million unique TCR beta sequences from 150 million to 200 million T cells were reported. In the later analysis, no new phenotypic data were used to find candidate immune exposures; instead, reliance was placed on TCR beta sequences and their occurrence across donors. Class I and class II HLA loci were covered by the typing at four-digit resolution. The study aimed to test whether cataloging public T cell receptors could reveal signatures of past pathogen exposure. Because of strong linkage in the cohort, a handful of DR-DQ haplotypes were treated as single units for association and clustering. The genetic ancestry cluster associated with self-reported Caucasian donors included roughly four fifths of the 398 genotyped donors. In a later analysis, previously published TCR beta repertoires from hundreds of donors were re-analyzed and high-resolution HLA genotyping was added so that TCR occurrence patterns could be studied. An early release covering some 640 HLA-typed donors comprised around 300 gigabases of sequencing data and 85 million or so unique TCR sequences. Among roughly 370 genotyped donors of the cohort, an average of roughly 240,000 unique TCR beta nucleotide sequences were sequenced per donor, about a sixth of them non-productive. High-throughput TCR immunosequencing, statistical association of individual TCRs with disease status, and machine learning were combined to predict cytomegalovirus infection status. Typing coverage varied by locus: roughly 620-630 donors for A, B, C, DRB1 and DQB1; roughly 500 for DQA1; approximately 610 for DPA1; about 450 for DPB1. In addition to the first cohort of roughly 670 subjects, a separate validation cohort of 120 different subjects was used. In an earlier analysis of roughly 600 of the donors, high-throughput TCR beta sequencing was used to judge whether each TCR beta V gene segment behaved as functional or pseudogenic. The T cell repertoires of 666 subjects were profiled by immunosequencing and related to cytomegalovirus serostatus. A later genetic analysis used genome-wide SNP genotypes for about 65% of the roughly 670 donors, treating that subset as a discovery cohort. Alongside the repertoire data, information on donor age, sex, ethnicity and CMV serostatus was compiled. Every repertoire in the discovery cohort had been generated on one and the same sequencing platform. The paper's findings and limits, for the study overall: A total of roughly 160 TCR beta chains were listed by the study as associated with cytomegalovirus. This cohort had only TCR beta chains sequenced, and the lack of alpha or paired-chain data limited which features could be detected. V-gene and J-gene trimming of TCR beta chains was associated with a missense DCLRE1C variant in a later genetic analysis, and the association was replicated in an independent cohort. Because counts were too low, about 18 rarely observed V segments, including chromosome 9 orphons, were excluded from the earlier analysis of several hundred of the donors. According to the authors, the approach could potentially be generalized to other disease states and immunological phenotypes. A further reported finding was that TCR beta sequences accurately predicted the HLA-A and HLA-B alleles for most subjects in the first cohort. For the cohort, immune exposure information was limited to CMV serostatus. Because HLA typing was unavailable for some donors at each locus, only the typed subset was used in association tests. Some IMGT-functional V segments, including TRBV6-2 and TRBV6-3, could not be told apart with the 87-base-pair reads, so those segments were excluded. In vitro tests confirmed that a few of the cytomegalovirus-associated TCR beta chains recognize cytomegalovirus antigens. Most CMV-associated TCR beta chains appeared to be HLA-restricted in a later analysis, and the HLA associations seemed to be driven largely by CMV exposure. Presence/absence analyses assumed roughly uniform sequencing depth across donors, an assumption that may not hold. In a later analysis, TCR association rates were found to vary across HLA loci, with the most associated TCRs seen for DRB1 alleles and the fewest for HLA-C alleles. Compared with equally common non-associated chains, HLA-associated TCR beta chains in a later analysis were more clonally expanded and had lower generation probabilities. At a false discovery rate of 0.05, a later analysis linked approximately 18,000 TCR beta sequences to specific HLA alleles. Correlated functional status among segregating V segments might reflect linkage disequilibrium, but an unknown experimental factor could not be ruled out. Most TCR sequences were seen in very few donors, while some public TCRs were found in many individuals. In an earlier analysis of fewer than 750 of the donors, most TCR beta V segments were observed in productive rearrangements about 87% or about 30% of the time, broadly matching IMGT annotations. The sequencing pipeline was judged likely to have produced a cluster of highly shared sequence variants as a technical artifact. Compared with the approximately 670-donor mean, donors in an Asian-associated ancestry cluster had fewer N-insertions in productive TCRs, according to a later genetic analysis. The classifier was reported to diagnose cytomegalovirus status with high specificity and sensitivity in both the original and validation cohorts. Strong co-occurrence of HLA alleles, especially DR and DQ, made assigning TCR associations to individual alleles difficult. According to a later analysis, parvovirus B19, influenza, CMV and Epstein-Barr virus appeared linked to several top co-occurrence clusters.

The germline V gene provides CDR1 SGHAT and CDR2 FQNNGV. Counted from cysteine to phenylalanine, this CDR3 has 14 amino acids. Just the 42-base CDR3 DNA is kept, in frame starting at base 1. Here V drops 6 bases and J drops 2 bases, and the junction holds 2 bases not matched to any gene. In total, approximately 610 healthy bone marrow donors made up the cohort. At the time of sampling, every cohort member was nominally healthy, though immune exposures that went unrecorded were likely present. The donor was CMV seronegative and was included in the group of approximately 350 seronegative cohort members. Every donor gave a peripheral blood sample, and the peripheral blood mononuclear cells from that sample were used for TCR beta sequencing. The Qiagen DNeasy Blood Extraction Kit was used to extract genomic DNA from the blood cell samples.

Recombination linked TRBV11-2 to TRBJ2-5; TRBD2 fits 11 bases in the junction. Specimen: PBMCs. The source of this sequence is a woman aged 40-49 years in good health and CMV-seronegative. The sequenced DNA is TGTGCCAGCAGAACTAGCGGGGGACAAGAGACCCAGTACTTC. This encodes CASRTSGGQETQYF.